The 27 T cell receptor beta chains presented below share a single source sample, sequenced in a study of blood T cell repertoires in COVID-19. The data were produced by immunoSEQ multiplex PCR, yet TCRdb's version contains in-frame clones alone and is incomplete. The sample has about 350,000 clones; about nine tenths are singletons. The sequenced sample was peripheral blood. These receptors all come from a woman aged 70 to 79 with COVID-19, enrolled during active disease.

The chain uses TRBV10-3 and TRBJ1-3, with a possible D match to TRBD1 (6 bases). Looked up from germline, CDR1 is ENHRY and CDR2 is SYGVKD. This CDR3 is built from 15 residues. V lost 3 bases to trimming and J lost 2 bases, with 11 bases between them. CDR3 residues: CAISDSGGPGNTIYF. CDR3 bases: TGTGCCATCAGTGACAGCGGGGGCCCTGGAAACACCATATATTTT.

V and J are TRBV5-1 and TRBJ1-1; a possible D gene is TRBD1 (5 bases). Germline V lookup: CDR1 SGHRS, CDR2 YFSETQ. The ends were cut back, 0 bases at V and 7 bases at J, with 7 bases in the middle. The CDR3 totals 12 residues. CDR3: CASSLGQREAFF. CDR3 bases: TGCGCCAGCAGCTTGGGACAGCGTGAAGCTTTCTTT.

The chain joins TRBV6-6 to TRBJ1-1; D possibly corresponds to TRBD1 (5 bases). The CDR3 runs 13 residues. V lost 2 bases and J lost 7, with 11 bases in between. The germline V gene has CDR1 MNHNY and CDR2 SVGAGI (reference sequence). The CDR3 DNA reads TGTGCCAGCAGTTACGCGGGGGAAAATGAAGCTTTCTTT. This encodes CASSYAGENEAFF.

This chain joins TRBV7-6 and TRBJ2-3, with 8 nucleotides matching TRBD1. Germline CDR1 reads SGHVS; CDR2 reads FNYEAQ. With 2 bases clipped from V and 1 base from J, the junction kept 2 bases outside the gene matches. This CDR3 is 15 amino acids long. The CDR3 loop reads CASSLMGQGTDTQYF. In DNA, the CDR3 is TGTGCCAGCAGCTTAATGGGACAGGGCACAGATACGCAGTATTTT.

To note about this clone: At one end the junction does not follow the germline gene, possibly because of a read error. Here the CDR3 reads CASSLNSGGAGSPLHF. For the CDR3, the DNA is TGTGCAAGCAGCTTAAATAGTGGGGGGGCCGGTTCACCCCTCCACTTT. The chain couples TRBV7-8 to TRBJ1-6, with D maybe TRBD1 (6 bases). Germline V lookup: CDR1 SGHVS, CDR2 FQNEAQ. The CDR3 has 16 amino acids.

V usage is TRBV19 and J usage is TRBJ2-7; D is possibly TRBD1 (5 bases). This CDR3 comprises 13 residues. Trimming pared 10 bases from V and 4 bases from J, leaving 17 bases between. Germline V gene data show CDR1 as LNHDA and CDR2 as SQIVND (reference sequence). CDR3 in amino acids: CATSFDRKYEQYF. CDR3 DNA sequence: TGTGCCACCAGTTTTGACAGAAAATACGAGCAGTACTTC.

The chain employs TRBV11-3 and TRBJ2-2, with TRBD2 matching 7 bases. Germline CDR1 SGHNT, CDR2 YENEEA. The CDR3 runs to 15 residues. V was pared by 1 base and J by 7 bases, with 6 bases of the junction left unmatched. CDR3 nucleotide sequence: TGTGCCAGCAGCTTAGGTTCAGGGAGGGACGGGGAGCTGTTTTTT. It is translated as CASSLGSGRDGELFF.

V gene TRBV7-9 combines with J gene TRBJ1-5; D ambiguous. Trimming took 3 bases from V and 0 from J, leaving 6 bases between them. The CDR3 is 14 amino acids. In germline, CDR1 is SEHNR, CDR2 FQNEAQ (reference sequence). The CDR3 reads CASSFTNSNQPQHF. The CDR3 DNA reads as TGTGCCAGCAGCTTCACTAATAGCAATCAGCCCCAGCATTTT.

V usage is TRBV3-1 (or the pseudogene TRBV3-2) and J usage is TRBJ2-4, with unresolved D. Trimming removed 0 bases at V and 4 bases at J, with 13 bases between. Germline loops: CDR1 LGHDT, CDR2 YNNKEL (reference sequence). The CDR3 runs to 16 residues. The CDR3 spells CASSQEASAPKNIQYF. Here the CDR3 DNA reads TGTGCCAGCAGCCAAGAGGCATCTGCCCCGAAAAACATTCAGTACTTC.

The chain uses TRBV6-5 and TRBJ1-5; D uncertain. The CDR3 is 13 residues long. V lost 7 bases, J lost 7 bases, and 14 bases lay in between. Germline-derived CDR1 and CDR2 are MNHEY and SVGAGI. The CDR3 nucleotides are TGTGCCAGCAAGAGGTCCGAAGGACAGCCCCAGCATTTT. Translating gives CASKRSEGQPQHF.

This chain connects TRBV19 to TRBJ1-2, with 9 bases fitting TRBD1. The CDR3 has 15 residues. V shed 5 bases, J shed 2 bases, and the junction held 6 bases outside the gene matches. In germline, CDR1 is LNHDA, CDR2 SQIVND (reference sequence). The CDR3 bases are TGTGCCAGTAGTCCAAGAACAGGGGGCAACTATGGCTACACCTTC. The encoded protein is CASSPRTGGNYGYTF.

This chain uses TRBV4-2 with TRBJ1-2, with 8 bases fitting TRBD1. V was clipped by 0 bases and J by 3 bases; unmatched bases: 12. The germline CDR1 and CDR2 sequences are LGHNA and YNFKEQ. The length of the CDR3 is 18 residues. CDR3 protein: CASSQDTGGGLGDYGYTF. Written as DNA, the CDR3 is TGTGCCAGCAGCCAAGATACAGGGGGGGGGCTCGGTGACTATGGCTACACCTTC.

This clone was observed a single time. The rearrangement joins TRBV9 to TRBJ2-3; 9 bases align to TRBD2. Germline V gene sequence: CDR1 SGDLS, CDR2 YYNGEE. V dropped 0 bases and J dropped 0; count of bases not matched to a gene: 11. This CDR3 region has 19 residues. The CDR3 region is CASSVDDGGGARSTDTQYF. CDR3 DNA sequence: TGTGCCAGCAGCGTAGACGATGGCGGGGGGGCCCGTAGCACAGATACGCAGTATTTT.

This clone was picked up one time. The chain joins TRBV6-1 to TRBJ1-1; D remains ambiguous. V dropped 1 base and J dropped 12 bases, with 27 bases sitting between them. The CDR3 loop spans 17 amino acids. Germline V gene data show CDR1 as MNHNS and CDR2 as SASEGT. For the CDR3, the DNA is TGTGCCAGCAGTGAAGTTCAGGTGGTCAGTTACCTCACCTCTTCTTTCTTT. It is translated as CASSEVQVVSYLTSSFF.

The rearrangement uses TRBV13 and TRBJ1-1; 8 nucleotides agree with TRBD1. The J segment lost 2 bases and the V segment lost 0 bases, leaving 5 bases of the junction unmatched. Germline CDR1 and CDR2: PRHDT and FYEKMQ (reference sequence). The CDR3 length is 16 residues. The CDR3 region has the DNA TGTGCCAGCAGCTTAGGTGGGGGACAGGTAAACACTGAAGCTTTCTTT. This translates into CASSLGGGQVNTEAFF.

The chain carries TRBV27 and TRBJ1-4; D call uncertain. The CDR3 is 14 residues long. V shed 5 bases and J shed 6 bases, with 13 bases lying between them. Germline V gene lookup returns CDR1 MNHEY and CDR2 SMNVEV (reference sequence). Written as DNA, the CDR3 is TGTGCCAGCAGTCCACCCTATCCGGATGAAAAACTGTTTTTT. It encodes CASSPPYPDEKLFF.

This clone was seen at least ten times. The chain carries TRBV6-5 and TRBJ1-6; TRBD1 is a possible D gene (5 bases). From germline, CDR1 is MNHEY and CDR2 SVGAGI. The length of the CDR3 is 12 residues. Trimming shortened V by 6 bases and J by 7 bases, and 7 bases separated the two germline ends. CDR3 loop: CASSRQNSPLHF. The DNA of the CDR3 is TGTGCCAGCAGCAGACAGAATTCACCCCTCCACTTT.

This chain links TRBV7-9 with TRBJ2-5, with D possibly being TRBD2 (6 bases). The CDR3 runs 16 residues. Trimming left V 5 bases short and J 5 bases short, with 21 bases between. From germline, CDR1 is SEHNR and CDR2 FQNEAQ (reference sequence). The chain's CDR3 is CASSPRLPSDVETQYF. Here the CDR3 DNA reads TGTGCCAGCAGCCCCCGCTTGCCTAGCGATGTTGAGACCCAGTACTTC.

The chain uses TRBV28 and TRBJ2-3, with 9 bases matching TRBD1. The V segment lost 6 bases and the J segment 0 bases; nucleotides outside the gene matches: 13. CDR3 length equals 18 residues. The germline V gene has CDR1 MDHEN and CDR2 SYDVKM. CDR3 in amino acids: CASSNGGQGVGSTDTQYF. For the CDR3, the DNA is TGTGCCAGCAGCAACGGGGGACAGGGTGTTGGAAGCACAGATACGCAGTATTTT.

The chain recombines TRBV6-2 or TRBV6-3 with TRBJ2-1; 7 bases map to TRBD1. CDR3 size: 16 residues. Unmatched junction bases numbered 7, after V lost 5 bases and J lost 0 bases. In germline, CDR1 is MNHEY, CDR2 SVGEGT. CDR3 sequence: CASSRDREDSYNEQFF. The CDR3 bases are TGTGCCAGCAGTCGAGACAGGGAAGACTCCTACAATGAGCAGTTCTTC.

This sequence joins TRBV9 and TRBJ1-3; no reliable D call. The CDR3 contains 12 residues. Deletions cut 6 bases from V and 4 bases from J, with 8 bases between. The germline V gene has CDR1 SGDLS and CDR2 YYNGEE. The CDR3 loop reads CASTPGGNTIYF. CDR3 bases: TGTGCCAGCACCCCGGGGGGAAACACCATATATTTT.

This clone was observed once. CDR3 amino acids: CASSQHSRLAGDETQYF. CDR3 nucleotides: TGTGCCAGCAGCCAACATTCAAGGCTAGCGGGGGATGAGACCCAGTACTTC. The chain has TRBV4-2 and TRBJ2-5; 10 bases line up with TRBD2. V lost 2 bases to trimming and J lost 5 bases; unmatched junction nucleotides: 11. There are 17 residues in the CDR3. Germline-derived CDR1 and CDR2 are LGHNA and YNFKEQ.

This clone was counted once. The J gene is TRBJ2-1, the V gene TRBV30; 13 bases line up with TRBD2. The V gene end was trimmed by 3 bases and the J gene end by 9 bases; junction bases not matched to a gene: 8. The germline V gene encodes CDR1 GTSNPN and CDR2 SVGIG (reference sequence). This CDR3 comprises 15 residues. The CDR3 nucleotides are TGTGCCTGGAGGAGACTAGCGGGGGGAGTAGGTGAGCAGTTCTTC. Translated: CAWRRLAGGVGEQFF. The full variable domain, with the rest looked up from reference TRBV30 and TRBJ2-1, is SQTIHQWPATLVQPVGSPLSLECTVEGTSNPNLYWYRQAAGRGLQLLFYSVGIGQISSEVPQNLSASRPQDRQFILSSKKLLLSDSGFYLCAWRRLAGGVGEQFFGPGTRLTVL.

The chain carries TRBV5-8 and TRBJ1-6; TRBD1 agrees at 9 bases. Germline V gene sequence: CDR1 SGHTS, CDR2 YDEGEE. The trim removed 3 bases at V and 10 bases at J, leaving 5 bases unmatched. The CDR3 has 14 residues. As DNA, the CDR3 is TGTGCCAGCAGCTCGGGACAGGGAGGGTCACCCCTCCACTTT. This translates into CASSSGQGGSPLHF.

The chain carries TRBV19 and TRBJ2-2; 8 nucleotides align to TRBD1. After removal of 7 bases from V and 9 bases from J, the junction contained 16 bases not matched to a gene. Germline V CDR1 and CDR2: LNHDA, SQIVND (reference sequence). The CDR3 sequence is 16 residues long. CDR3 in DNA: TGTGCCAGTAAACCAGGGGGCTCGGGCGCCCGGAGGGAGCTGTTTTTT. Translating it yields CASKPGGSGARRELFF.

V is TRBV6-5 and J is TRBJ1-3; TRBD1 might be the D (6 bases). Trimming took off 2 bases at V and 4 bases at J, with 15 bases between the two ends. This CDR3 spans 16 amino acids. The germline gives CDR1 MNHEY, CDR2 SVGAGI. This chain's CDR3 is CASSYGVSGAGNTIYF. The CDR3 DNA follows: TGTGCCAGCAGTTACGGGGTATCAGGGGCCGGAAACACCATATATTTT.

The chain recombines TRBV6-2 or TRBV6-3 with TRBJ1-5; TRBD1 aligns across 7 bases. Germline trimming cut 4 bases from V and 0 bases from J; bases unmatched to any gene: 15. Germline lookup yields CDR1 MNHEY and CDR2 SVGEGT. CDR3 length: 19 amino acids. For the CDR3, the DNA is TGTGCCAGCAGTTCTATACATTTTACAGGGGCGTATAGCAATCAGCCCCAGCATTTT. Translating gives CASSSIHFTGAYSNQPQHF.